This is a list of T cell receptor beta chains from one sample in a study of T cells after yellow fever vaccination. Each CDR3 protein gets one entry after TCRdb re-called the 5' RACE reads with MiXCR. Of 300,000 to 400,000 distinct CDR3 sequences listed, approximately 13% are singletons. The sequenced sample was CD4+ T cells sorted from PBMCs, obtained 15 days after the yellow fever booster vaccination. These receptors were obtained from a young man who received the YFV17D yellow fever vaccine. The CDR3 runs from the conserved cysteine through the conserved F or W. The D gene is left open where the match is weak. Only part of the rows carry a size: once, few, many, or a class if the clone is expanded.

CDR3nt	CDR3aa	abundance	v_gene	j_gene	d_gene
TGCAGCGTTGAGGGTTCAGGGTACGAGCAGTACTTC	CSVEGSGYEQYF	few	TRBV29-1	TRBJ2-7	NA
TGTGCCAGCAGCTTAATAAGGGTATCAGGGACTGAAGCTTTCTTT	CASSLIRVSGTEAFF	few	TRBV7-3	TRBJ1-1	NA
TGCGCCAGCAGCGGACAGGGTGGGGACTATGGCTACACCTTC	CASSGQGGDYGYTF	NA	TRBV5-1	TRBJ1-2	TRBD1
TGTGCCAGCAGTTCCCCCCTCTGGGAGCAGTACTTC	CASSSPLWEQYF	few	TRBV28	TRBJ2-7	NA
TGTGCCAGCGGGCCCTCAGGGGGCCGGGAGACCCAGTACTTC	CASGPSGGRETQYF	NA	TRBV6-2/TRBV6-3	TRBJ2-5	TRBD1
TGTGCCAGCAGCTTCTCCGCCCAGGGGGCCAACTATGGCTACACCTTC	CASSFSAQGANYGYTF	NA	TRBV13	TRBJ1-2	TRBD1
TGCAGTGCTCGTAAGATTCTAGCGATCCCCTCCCGAGAGACCCAGTACTTC	CSARKILAIPSRETQYF	NA	TRBV20-1	TRBJ2-5	NA
TGTGCCAGCAGTTTTGGGGGTGATGAAGCTTTCTTT	CASSFGGDEAFF	few	TRBV12-3/TRBV12-4	TRBJ1-1	NA
TGCGCCAGCAGCTTGGGACAGGCCTTCGGTCGCGATACGCAGTATTTT	CASSLGQAFGRDTQYF	NA	TRBV5-1	TRBJ2-3	NA
TGTGCCAGCAGTTACTCCCCAAGGGGGGCGTACGATACGCAGTATTTT	CASSYSPRGAYDTQYF	many	TRBV6-5	TRBJ2-3	NA
TGTGCCAGCAGCGTCCAACCGGGGGTGGAGACCCAGTACTTC	CASSVQPGVETQYF	NA	TRBV9	TRBJ2-5	NA
TGTGCCAGCAGCCTCGACAGCAGCTCCTACAATGAGCAGTTCTTC	CASSLDSSSYNEQFF	many	TRBV3-1	TRBJ2-1	NA
TGTGCCAGCAGCTTAGGCCCGACGGGGGGTTGGACTGAAGCTTTCTTT	CASSLGPTGGWTEAFF	NA	TRBV11-2	TRBJ1-1	NA
TGTGCCAGCAGCGGGCAGGGCCCCCCGAGCACAGATACGCAGTATTTT	CASSGQGPPSTDTQYF	NA	TRBV5-5	TRBJ2-3	NA
TGTGCCAGCAGCTTGGGTTGGGGGTCCCAAGAGACCCAGTACTTC	CASSLGWGSQETQYF	NA	TRBV7-2	TRBJ2-5	NA